The clone carrying this T cell receptor (beta chain) has just a few counts. Its antigen is still unknown. The entry originates in a study of T cell responses to AZD1222 COVID-19 vaccine. The CDR3 covers 15 residues. Assay: immunoSEQ multiplex PCR; the TCRdb copy retains only in-frame clones and omits some. The table includes roughly 70,000 clones, roughly 82% detected once. Study findings and constraints: The sample set comprised mostly white British donors with more females, and clonal diversity was possibly underestimated.

The sequence derives from an adult in good health. Sequencing used peripheral blood, obtained on day 0 of AZD1222 vaccination. The rearrangement uses TRBV21-1 and TRBJ2-7; the table's D call, TRBD1, was not checked against the DNA. TRBV21-1 is marked as a pseudogene. The CDR3 spells CASSKSGTGIYEQYF. CDR3 DNA: TGTGCCAGCAGCAAGTCCGGGACAGGGATCTACGAGCAGTACTTC.